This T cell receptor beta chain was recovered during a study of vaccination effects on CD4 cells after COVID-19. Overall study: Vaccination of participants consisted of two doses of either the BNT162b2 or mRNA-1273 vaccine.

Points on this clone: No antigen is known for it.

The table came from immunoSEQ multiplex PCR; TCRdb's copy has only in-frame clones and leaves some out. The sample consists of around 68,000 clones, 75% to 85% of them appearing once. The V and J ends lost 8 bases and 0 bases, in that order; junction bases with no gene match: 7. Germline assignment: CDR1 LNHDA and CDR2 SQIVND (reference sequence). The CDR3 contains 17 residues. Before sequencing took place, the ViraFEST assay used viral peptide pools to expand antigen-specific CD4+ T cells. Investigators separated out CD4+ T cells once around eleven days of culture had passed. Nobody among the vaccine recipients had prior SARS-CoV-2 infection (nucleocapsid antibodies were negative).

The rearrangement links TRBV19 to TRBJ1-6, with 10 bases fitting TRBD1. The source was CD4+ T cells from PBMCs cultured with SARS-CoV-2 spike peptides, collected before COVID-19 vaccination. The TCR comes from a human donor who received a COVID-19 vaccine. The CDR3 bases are TGTGCCAGTTCGCCGGGACAGGGGAGCTCCTATAATTCACCCCTCCACTTT. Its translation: CASSPGQGSSYNSPLHF.